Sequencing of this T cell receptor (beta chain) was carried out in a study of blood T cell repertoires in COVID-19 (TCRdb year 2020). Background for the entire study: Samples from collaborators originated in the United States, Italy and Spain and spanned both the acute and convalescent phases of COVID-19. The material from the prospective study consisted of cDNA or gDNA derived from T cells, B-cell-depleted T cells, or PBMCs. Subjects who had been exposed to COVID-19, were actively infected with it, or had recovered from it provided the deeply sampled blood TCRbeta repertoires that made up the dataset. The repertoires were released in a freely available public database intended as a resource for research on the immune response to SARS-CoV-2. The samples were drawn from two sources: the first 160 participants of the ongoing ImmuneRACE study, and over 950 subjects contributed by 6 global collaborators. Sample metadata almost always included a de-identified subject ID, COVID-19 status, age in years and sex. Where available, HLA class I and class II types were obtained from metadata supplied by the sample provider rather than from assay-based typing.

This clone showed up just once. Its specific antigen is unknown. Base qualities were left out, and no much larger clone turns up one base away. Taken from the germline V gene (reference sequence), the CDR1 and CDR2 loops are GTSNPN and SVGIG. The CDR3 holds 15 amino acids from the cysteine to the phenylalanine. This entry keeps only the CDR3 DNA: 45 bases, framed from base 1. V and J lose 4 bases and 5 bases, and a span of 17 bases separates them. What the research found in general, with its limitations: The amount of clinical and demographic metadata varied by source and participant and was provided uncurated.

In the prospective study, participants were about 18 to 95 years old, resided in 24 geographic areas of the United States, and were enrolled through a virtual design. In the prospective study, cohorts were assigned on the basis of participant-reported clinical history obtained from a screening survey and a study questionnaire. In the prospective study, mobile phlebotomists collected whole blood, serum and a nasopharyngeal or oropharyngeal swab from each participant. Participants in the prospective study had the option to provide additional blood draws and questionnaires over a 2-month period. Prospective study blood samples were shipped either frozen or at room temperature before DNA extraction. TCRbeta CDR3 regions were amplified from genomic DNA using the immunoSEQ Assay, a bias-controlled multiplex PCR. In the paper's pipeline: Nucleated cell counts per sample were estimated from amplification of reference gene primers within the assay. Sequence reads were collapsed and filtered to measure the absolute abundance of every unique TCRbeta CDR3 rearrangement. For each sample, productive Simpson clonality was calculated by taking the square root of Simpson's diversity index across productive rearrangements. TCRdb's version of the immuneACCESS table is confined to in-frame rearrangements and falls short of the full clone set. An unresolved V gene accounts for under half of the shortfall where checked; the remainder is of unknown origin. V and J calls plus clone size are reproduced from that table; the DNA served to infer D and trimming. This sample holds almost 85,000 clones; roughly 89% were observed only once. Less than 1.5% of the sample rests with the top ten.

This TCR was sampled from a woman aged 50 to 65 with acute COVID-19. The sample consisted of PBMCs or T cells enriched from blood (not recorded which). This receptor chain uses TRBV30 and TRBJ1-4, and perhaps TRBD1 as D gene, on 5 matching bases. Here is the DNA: TGTGCCTGGACGGAGACGAGGGGAGGCAATGAAAAACTGTTTTTT. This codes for CAWTETRGGNEKLFF.